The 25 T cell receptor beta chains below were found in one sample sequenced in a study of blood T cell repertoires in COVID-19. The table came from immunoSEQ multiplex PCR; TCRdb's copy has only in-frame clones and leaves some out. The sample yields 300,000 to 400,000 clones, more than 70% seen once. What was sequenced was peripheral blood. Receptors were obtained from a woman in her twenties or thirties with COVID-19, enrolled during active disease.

The CDR3 loop reads CASQATNEKLFF. The CDR3 coding sequence is TGTGCCAGCCAGGCAACTAATGAAAAACTGTTTTTT. The gene calls are TRBV28 and TRBJ1-4; D gene unclear. From germline, CDR1 is MDHEN and CDR2 SYDVKM. Trimming took off 8 bases at V and 0 bases at J, with 4 bases between the two ends. The CDR3 runs to 12 residues.

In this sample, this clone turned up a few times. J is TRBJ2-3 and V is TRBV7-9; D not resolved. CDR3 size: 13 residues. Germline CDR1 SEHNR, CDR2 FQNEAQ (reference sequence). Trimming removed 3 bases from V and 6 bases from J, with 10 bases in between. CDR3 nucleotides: TGTGCCAGCAGCTTTGACATTTTGGATACGCAGTATTTT. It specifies CASSFDILDTQYF.

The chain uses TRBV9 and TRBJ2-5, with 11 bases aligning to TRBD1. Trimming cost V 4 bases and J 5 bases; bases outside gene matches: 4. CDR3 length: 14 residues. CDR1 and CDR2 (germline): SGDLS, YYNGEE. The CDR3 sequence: CASSPGTGGETQYF. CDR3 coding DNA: TGTGCCAGCAGCCCCGGGACAGGGGGGGAGACCCAGTACTTC.

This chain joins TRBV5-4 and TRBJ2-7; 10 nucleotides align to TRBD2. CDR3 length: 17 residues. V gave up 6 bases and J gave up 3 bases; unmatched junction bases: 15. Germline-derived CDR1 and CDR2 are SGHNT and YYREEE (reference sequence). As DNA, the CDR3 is TGTGCCAGCACCCTCCCGGCTAGCGGGGGCCCCAGCTACGAGCAGTACGTC. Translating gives CASTLPASGGPSYEQYV.

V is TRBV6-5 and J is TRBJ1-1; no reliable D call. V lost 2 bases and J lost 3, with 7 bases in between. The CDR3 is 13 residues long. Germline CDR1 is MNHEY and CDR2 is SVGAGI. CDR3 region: CASSYGIYTEAFF. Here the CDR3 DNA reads TGTGCCAGCAGTTACGGCATTTACACTGAAGCTTTCTTT.

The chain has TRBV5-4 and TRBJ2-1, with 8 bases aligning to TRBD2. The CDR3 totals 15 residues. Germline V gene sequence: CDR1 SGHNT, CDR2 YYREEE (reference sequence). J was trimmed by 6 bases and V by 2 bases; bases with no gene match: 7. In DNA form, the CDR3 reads TGTGCCAGCAGCTTAGGACTAGCCTTCGGCAATGAGCAGTTCTTC. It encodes CASSLGLAFGNEQFF.

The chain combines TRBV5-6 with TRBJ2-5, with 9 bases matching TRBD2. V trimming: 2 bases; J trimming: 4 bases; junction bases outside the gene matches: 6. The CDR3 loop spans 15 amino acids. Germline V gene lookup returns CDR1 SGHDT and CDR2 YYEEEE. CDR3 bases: TGTGCCAGCAGCTTTGCGGGGGGGGTTGGAGAGACCCAGTACTTC. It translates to CASSFAGGVGETQYF.

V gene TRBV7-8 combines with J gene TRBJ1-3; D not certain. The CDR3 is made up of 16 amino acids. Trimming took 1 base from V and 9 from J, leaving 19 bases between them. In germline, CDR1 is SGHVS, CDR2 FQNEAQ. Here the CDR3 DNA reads TGTGCCAGCAGCTTAGAATTAGTGACATTGGCTGGCACCATATATTTT. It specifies CASSLELVTLAGTIYF.

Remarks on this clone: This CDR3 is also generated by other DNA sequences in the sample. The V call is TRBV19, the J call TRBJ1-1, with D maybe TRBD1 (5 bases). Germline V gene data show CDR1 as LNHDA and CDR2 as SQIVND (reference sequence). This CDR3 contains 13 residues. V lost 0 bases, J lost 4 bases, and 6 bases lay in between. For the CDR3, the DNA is TGTGCCAGTAGTATAGATAGGGGCACTGAAGCTTTCTTT. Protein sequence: CASSIDRGTEAFF.

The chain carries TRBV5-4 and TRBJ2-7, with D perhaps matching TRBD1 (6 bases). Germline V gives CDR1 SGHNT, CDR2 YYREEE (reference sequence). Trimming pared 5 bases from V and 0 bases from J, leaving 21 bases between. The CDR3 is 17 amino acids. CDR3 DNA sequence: TGTGCCAGCAGTTCCTACGTTGAGGGGGTACCCTCCTACGAGCAGTACGTC. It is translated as CASSSYVEGVPSYEQYV.

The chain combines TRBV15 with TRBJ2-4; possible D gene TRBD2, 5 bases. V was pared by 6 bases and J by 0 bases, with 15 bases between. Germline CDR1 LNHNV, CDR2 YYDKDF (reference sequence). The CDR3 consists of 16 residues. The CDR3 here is CATSPGGFLAKNIQYF. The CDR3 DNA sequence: TGTGCCACCAGTCCCGGCGGGTTCCTAGCCAAAAACATTCAGTACTTC.

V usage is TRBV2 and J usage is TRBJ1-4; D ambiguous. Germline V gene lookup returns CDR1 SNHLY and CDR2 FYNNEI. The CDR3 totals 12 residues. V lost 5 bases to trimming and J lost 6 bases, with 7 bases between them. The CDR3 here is CASSRQDEKLFF. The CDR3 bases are TGTGCCAGCAGTCGGCAGGATGAAAAACTGTTTTTT.

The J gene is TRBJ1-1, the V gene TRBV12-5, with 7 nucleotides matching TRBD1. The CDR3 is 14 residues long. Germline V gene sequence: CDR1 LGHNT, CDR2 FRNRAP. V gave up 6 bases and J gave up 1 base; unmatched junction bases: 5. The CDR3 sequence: CASGPAGGNTEAFF. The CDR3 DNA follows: TGTGCTAGTGGCCCCGCAGGGGGGAACACTGAAGCTTTCTTT. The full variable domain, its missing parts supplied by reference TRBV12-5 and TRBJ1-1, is DARVTQTPRHKVTEMGQEVTMRCQPILGHNTVFWYRQTMMQGLELLAYFRNRAPLDDSGMPKDRFSAEMPDATLATLKIQPSEPRDSAVYFCASGPAGGNTEAFFGQGTRLTVV.

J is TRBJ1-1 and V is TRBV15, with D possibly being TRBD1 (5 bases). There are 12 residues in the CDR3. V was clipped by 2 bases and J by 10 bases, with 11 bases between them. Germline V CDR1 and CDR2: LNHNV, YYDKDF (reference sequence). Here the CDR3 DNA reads TGTGCCACCAGCAGACAGGCAGGGATAGCTTTCTTT. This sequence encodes CATSRQAGIAFF.

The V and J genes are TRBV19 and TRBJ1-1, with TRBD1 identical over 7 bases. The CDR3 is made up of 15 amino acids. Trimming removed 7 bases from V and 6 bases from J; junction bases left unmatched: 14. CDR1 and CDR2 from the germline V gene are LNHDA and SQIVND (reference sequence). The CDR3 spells CASTSSRDRVPEAFF. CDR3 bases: TGTGCCAGTACTTCCTCCCGTGACAGGGTCCCTGAAGCTTTCTTT.

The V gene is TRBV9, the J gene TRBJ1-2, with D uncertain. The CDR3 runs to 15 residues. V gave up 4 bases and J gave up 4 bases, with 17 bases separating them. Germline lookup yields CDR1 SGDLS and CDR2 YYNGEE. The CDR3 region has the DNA TGTGCCAGCAGCTTATCTTCCGGCGGAGTCTATGGCTACACCTTC. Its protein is CASSLSSGGVYGYTF.

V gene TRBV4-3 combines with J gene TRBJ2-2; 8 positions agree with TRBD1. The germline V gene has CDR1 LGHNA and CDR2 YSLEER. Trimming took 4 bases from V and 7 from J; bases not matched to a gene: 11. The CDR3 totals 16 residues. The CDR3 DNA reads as TGCGCCAGCAGCCCAGGACAGGGAGGATTGGACGGGGAGCTGTTTTTT. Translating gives CASSPGQGGLDGELFF.

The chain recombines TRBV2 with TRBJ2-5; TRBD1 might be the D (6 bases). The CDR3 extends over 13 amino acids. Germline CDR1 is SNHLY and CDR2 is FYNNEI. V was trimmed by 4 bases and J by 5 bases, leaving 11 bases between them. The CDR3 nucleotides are TGTGCCAGCAGTGGGTCGAGGGGGGAGACCCAGTACTTC. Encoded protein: CASSGSRGETQYF.

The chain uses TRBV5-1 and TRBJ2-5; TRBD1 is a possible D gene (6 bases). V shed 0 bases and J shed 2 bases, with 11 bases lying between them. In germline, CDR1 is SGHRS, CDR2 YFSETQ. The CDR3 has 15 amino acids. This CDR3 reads CASSLGQAMQETQYF. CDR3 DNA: TGCGCCAGCAGCTTGGGACAGGCCATGCAAGAGACCCAGTACTTC.

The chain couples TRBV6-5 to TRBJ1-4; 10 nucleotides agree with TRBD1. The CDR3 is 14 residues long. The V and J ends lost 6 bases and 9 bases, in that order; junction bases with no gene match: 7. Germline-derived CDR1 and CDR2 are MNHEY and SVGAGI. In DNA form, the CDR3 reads TGTGCCAGCAGCGCAAGGGACAGGGGCAAAAAACTGTTTTTT. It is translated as CASSARDRGKKLFF.

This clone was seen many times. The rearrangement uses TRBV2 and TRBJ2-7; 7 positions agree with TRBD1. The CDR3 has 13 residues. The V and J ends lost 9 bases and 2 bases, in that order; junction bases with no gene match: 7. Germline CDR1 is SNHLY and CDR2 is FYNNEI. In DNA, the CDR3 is TGTGCCAGTTTGACAGGGATCACCTACGAGCAGTACTTC. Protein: CASLTGITYEQYF.

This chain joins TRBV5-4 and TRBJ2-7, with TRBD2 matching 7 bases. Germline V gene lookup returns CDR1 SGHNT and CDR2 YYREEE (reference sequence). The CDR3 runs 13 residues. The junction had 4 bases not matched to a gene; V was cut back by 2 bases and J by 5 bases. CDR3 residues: CASSLGRGNEQYF. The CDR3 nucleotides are TGTGCCAGCAGCTTAGGGAGGGGAAACGAGCAGTACTTC. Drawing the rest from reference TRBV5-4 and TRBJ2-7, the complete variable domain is ETGVTQSPTHLIKTRGQQVTLRCSSQSGHNTVSWYQQALGQGPQFIFQYYREEENGRGNFPPRFSGLQFPNYSSELNVNALELDDSALYLCASSLGRGNEQYFGPGTRLTVT.

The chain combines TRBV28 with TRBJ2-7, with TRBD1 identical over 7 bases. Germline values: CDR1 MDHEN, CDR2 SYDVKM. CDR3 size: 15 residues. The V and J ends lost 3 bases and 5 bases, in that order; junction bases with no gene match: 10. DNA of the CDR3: TGTGCCAGCAGTTTGAGGACAGGAACCTACGACGAGCAGTACGTC. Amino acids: CASSLRTGTYDEQYV.

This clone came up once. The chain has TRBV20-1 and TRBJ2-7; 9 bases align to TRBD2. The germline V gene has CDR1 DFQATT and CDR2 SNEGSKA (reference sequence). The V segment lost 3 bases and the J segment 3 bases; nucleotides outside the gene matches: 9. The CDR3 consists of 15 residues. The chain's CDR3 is CSASGGLAGLYEQYF. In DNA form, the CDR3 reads TGCAGTGCTAGTGGGGGACTAGCTGGCCTCTACGAGCAGTACTTC.

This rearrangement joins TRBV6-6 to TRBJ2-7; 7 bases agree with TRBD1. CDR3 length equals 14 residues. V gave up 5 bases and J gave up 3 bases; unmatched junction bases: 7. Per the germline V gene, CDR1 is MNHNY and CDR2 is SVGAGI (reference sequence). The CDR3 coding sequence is TGTGCCAGCAGTCAAAGGGGGCCACGCTACGAGCAGTACGTC. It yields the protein CASSQRGPRYEQYV.